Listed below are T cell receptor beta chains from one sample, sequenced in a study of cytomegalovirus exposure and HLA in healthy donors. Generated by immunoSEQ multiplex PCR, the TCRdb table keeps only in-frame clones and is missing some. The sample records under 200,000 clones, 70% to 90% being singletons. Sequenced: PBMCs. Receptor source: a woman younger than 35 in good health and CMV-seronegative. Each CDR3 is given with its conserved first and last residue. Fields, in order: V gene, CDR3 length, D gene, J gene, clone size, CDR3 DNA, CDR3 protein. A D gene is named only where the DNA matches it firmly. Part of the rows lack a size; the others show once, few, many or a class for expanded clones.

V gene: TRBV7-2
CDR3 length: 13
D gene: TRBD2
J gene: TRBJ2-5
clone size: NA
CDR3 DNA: TGTGCCAGCATGTTAGCGGGAGCGGAGACCCAGTACTTC
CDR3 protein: CASMLAGAETQYF

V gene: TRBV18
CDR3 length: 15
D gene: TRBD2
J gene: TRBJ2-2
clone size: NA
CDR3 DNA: TGTGCCAGCTCACCGGGGAGGGGTGACACCGGGGAGCTGTTTTTT
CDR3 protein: CASSPGRGDTGELFF

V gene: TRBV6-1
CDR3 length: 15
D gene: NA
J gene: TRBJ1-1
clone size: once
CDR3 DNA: TGTGCCAGCAGCCCCGCGTCGTGGAGCGTCGCTGAAGCTTTCTTT
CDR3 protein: CASSPASWSVAEAFF

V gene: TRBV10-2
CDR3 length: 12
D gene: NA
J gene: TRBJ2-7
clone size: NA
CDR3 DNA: TGCGCCAGCAGTGACAGGGTTAACGAGCAGTACTTC
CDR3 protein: CASSDRVNEQYF

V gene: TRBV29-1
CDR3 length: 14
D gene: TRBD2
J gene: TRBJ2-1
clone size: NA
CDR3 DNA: TGCAGCGTCCGACTAGCGGGGGGGCGGGGTGAGCAGTTCTTC
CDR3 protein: CSVRLAGGRGEQFF

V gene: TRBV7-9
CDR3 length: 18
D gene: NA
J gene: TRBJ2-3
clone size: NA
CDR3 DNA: TGTGCCAGCAGCACCCCGAGAAGGACTGCCTATACCACAGATACGCAGTATTTT
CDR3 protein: CASSTPRRTAYTTDTQYF

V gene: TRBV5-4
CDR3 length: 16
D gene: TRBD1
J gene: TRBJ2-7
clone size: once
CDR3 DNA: TGTGCCAGCAGCTTGGGAGGGGGCGGCATTAGGTACGAGCAGTACTTC
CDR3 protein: CASSLGGGGIRYEQYF

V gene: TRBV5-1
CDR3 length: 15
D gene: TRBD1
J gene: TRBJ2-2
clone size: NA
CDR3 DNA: TGCGCCAGCAGCTGGGCGGACAGGGACCCCGGGGAGCTGTTTTTT
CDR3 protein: CASSWADRDPGELFF

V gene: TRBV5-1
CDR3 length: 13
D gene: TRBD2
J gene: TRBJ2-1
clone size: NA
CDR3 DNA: TGCGCCAGCGTTGGGAGGGCCTACAATGAGCAGTTCTTC
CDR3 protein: CASVGRAYNEQFF

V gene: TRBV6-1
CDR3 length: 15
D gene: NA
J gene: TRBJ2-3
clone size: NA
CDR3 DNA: TGTGCCAGCTCCGTACGTAACAGGGGCACAGATACGCAGTATTTT
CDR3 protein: CASSVRNRGTDTQYF

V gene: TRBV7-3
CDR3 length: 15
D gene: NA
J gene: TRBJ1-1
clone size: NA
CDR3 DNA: TGTGCCAGCAGCTTAATCGGGGGGATGAACACTGAAGCTTTCTTT
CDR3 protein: CASSLIGGMNTEAFF